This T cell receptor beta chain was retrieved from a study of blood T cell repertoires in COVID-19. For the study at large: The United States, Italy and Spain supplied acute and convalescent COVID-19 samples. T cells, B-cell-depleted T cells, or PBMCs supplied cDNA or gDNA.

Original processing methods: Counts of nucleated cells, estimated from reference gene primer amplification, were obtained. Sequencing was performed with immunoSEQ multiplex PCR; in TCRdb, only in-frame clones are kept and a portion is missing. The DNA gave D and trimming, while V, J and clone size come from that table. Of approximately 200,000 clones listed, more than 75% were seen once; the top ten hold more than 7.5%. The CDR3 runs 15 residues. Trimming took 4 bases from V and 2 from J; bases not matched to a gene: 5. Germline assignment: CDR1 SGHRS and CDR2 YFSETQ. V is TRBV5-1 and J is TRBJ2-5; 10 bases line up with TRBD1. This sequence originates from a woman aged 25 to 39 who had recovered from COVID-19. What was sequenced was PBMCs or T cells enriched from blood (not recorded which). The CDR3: CASSPGTGVQETQYF. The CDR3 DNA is TGCGCCAGCAGCCCAGGGACAGGGGTTCAAGAGACCCAGTACTTC.